A single sample gave rise to the 24 T cell receptor beta chains below, sequenced in a study of blood T cell repertoires in COVID-19. TCRdb's table, derived via immunoSEQ multiplex PCR, lists solely in-frame clones and lacks some. The table includes 150,000 to 200,000 clones, roughly nine tenths detected once. The specimen was PBMCs or T cells enriched from blood (not recorded which). These receptors were collected from a woman between 45 and 65 years old who had recovered from COVID-19.

V is TRBV9 and J is TRBJ2-1; no clear D. Trimming left V 3 bases short and J 0 bases short, with 10 bases between. The CDR3 spans 15 residues. CDR1 is SGDLS and CDR2 is YYNGEE in the germline V gene. The CDR3 here is CASSAVPLSYNEQFF. Here the CDR3 DNA reads TGTGCCAGCAGCGCTGTTCCCCTCTCCTACAATGAGCAGTTCTTC.

The rearrangement joins TRBV9 to TRBJ2-3; 9 bases agree with TRBD2. V gave up 4 bases and J gave up 5 bases; unmatched junction bases: 8. This CDR3 comprises 15 residues. Germline V lookup: CDR1 SGDLS, CDR2 YYNGEE. In DNA, the CDR3 is TGTGCCAGCAGCCCCCGGGTAGCGGGAGTAGATACGCAGTATTTT. Translated: CASSPRVAGVDTQYF.

The chain uses TRBV30 and TRBJ2-1; 8 bases line up with TRBD2. CDR1 and CDR2 from the germline V gene are GTSNPN and SVGIG (reference sequence). The CDR3 contains 17 residues. V shed 3 bases, J shed 5 bases, and the junction held 15 bases outside the gene matches. As DNA, the CDR3 is TGTGCCTGGAGCAAGACCAAGAGCGGGAGAGAGGACAATGAGCAGTTCTTC. Its translation is CAWSKTKSGREDNEQFF. The full variable domain, its missing parts supplied by reference TRBV30 and TRBJ2-1, is SQTIHQWPATLVQPVGSPLSLECTVEGTSNPNLYWYRQAAGRGLQLLFYSVGIGQISSEVPQNLSASRPQDRQFILSSKKLLLSDSGFYLCAWSKTKSGREDNEQFFGPGTRLTVL.

The rearrangement joins TRBV27 to TRBJ1-2; 8 bases are a match to TRBD1. This CDR3 contains 14 residues. Trimming took 5 bases from V and 8 from J; bases not matched to a gene: 10. CDR1 and CDR2 (germline): MNHEY, SMNVEV (reference sequence). The CDR3 spells CASSTLQGVRGYTF. DNA of the CDR3: TGTGCCAGCAGTACGTTACAGGGGGTTCGCGGCTACACCTTC.

The chain uses TRBV14 and TRBJ2-3; D is undetermined. The V gene's germline CDR1 is SGHDN and CDR2 FVKESK. The CDR3 sequence is 16 residues long. Trimming took 7 bases from V and 2 from J, leaving 19 bases between them. This CDR3 reads CASKEAGWSVTDTQYF. DNA for the CDR3: TGTGCCAGCAAAGAGGCTGGCTGGAGTGTCACAGATACGCAGTATTTT.

The CDR3 DNA follows: TGCGCCAGCAGTCGGAGCGGAAATGAGCAGTTCTTC. It yields the protein CASSRSGNEQFF. The V and J genes are TRBV23-1 and TRBJ2-1, with D possibly TRBD2 on 5 matching bases. TRBV23-1 qualifies as an ORF whose function is uncertain. Trimming took off 4 bases at V and 7 bases at J, with 8 bases between the two ends. The CDR3 length is 12 residues.

CDR3 amino acids: CASETGARYNEQFF. The CDR3 coding sequence is TGTGCCAGCGAGACAGGTGCTAGGTACAATGAGCAGTTCTTC. This chain uses TRBV28 with TRBJ2-1, with D maybe TRBD1 (6 bases). Trimming pared 8 bases from V and 4 bases from J, leaving 15 bases between. The CDR3 sequence is 14 residues long. Germline V gene sequence: CDR1 MDHEN, CDR2 SYDVKM.

The chain uses TRBV24-1 and TRBJ2-2; possibly TRBD1 for D (5 bases). V was trimmed by 5 bases and J by 1 base, leaving 7 bases between them. There are 14 residues in the CDR3. Looked up from germline, CDR1 is KGHDR and CDR2 is SFDVKD. The CDR3 is CATSVRENTGELFF. CDR3 nucleotides: TGTGCCACCAGTGTCAGGGAGAACACCGGGGAGCTGTTTTTT.

This clone was seen once. The V call is TRBV28, the J call TRBJ2-7; 9 bases match TRBD1. Germline values: CDR1 MDHEN, CDR2 SYDVKM. With 6 bases clipped from V and 0 bases from J, the junction kept 9 bases outside the gene matches. There are 16 residues in the CDR3. CDR3 coding DNA: TGTGCCAGCAGCGGACCTAGGGACAGGGCCTCCTACGAGCAGTACTTC. Encoded protein: CASSGPRDRASYEQYF.

V and J are TRBV3-1 (or the pseudogene TRBV3-2) and TRBJ2-5, with TRBD2 matching 12 bases. V trimming: 10 bases; J trimming: 5 bases; junction bases outside the gene matches: 8. The CDR3 runs 14 residues. CDR1 LGHDT and CDR2 YNNKEL come from the germline V gene (reference sequence). The CDR3 DNA reads as TGTGCCACCCAACTAGCGGGAGGTAGGGAGACCCAGTACTTC. Encoded protein: CATQLAGGRETQYF.

The V gene is TRBV3-1 (or the pseudogene TRBV3-2), the J gene TRBJ2-5; 12 bases line up with TRBD2. This CDR3 has 15 residues. Germline CDR1 and CDR2: LGHDT and YNNKEL (reference sequence). V gave up 6 bases and J gave up 5 bases; unmatched junction bases: 7. CDR3 residues: CASRRLAGDRETQYF. In DNA, the CDR3 is TGTGCCAGCAGACGACTAGCGGGAGATAGGGAGACCCAGTACTTC.

CDR3 amino acids: CASKTGLAGGGRQFF. As DNA, the CDR3 is TGTGCCAGCAAAACGGGACTAGCGGGAGGGGGTAGGCAGTTCTTC. J is TRBJ2-1 and V is TRBV2, with 16 bases identical to TRBD2. CDR3 length: 15 residues. Germline-derived CDR1 and CDR2 are SNHLY and FYNNEI. The V segment lost 7 bases and the J segment 12 bases; nucleotides outside the gene matches: 9.

V and J are TRBV10-2 and TRBJ2-2; D gene unclear. Germline V lookup: CDR1 WSHSY, CDR2 SAAADI. Trimming took off 6 bases at V and 3 bases at J, with 5 bases between the two ends. The CDR3 totals 12 residues. The CDR3 DNA is TGCGCCAGCAGCCGCGACACCGGGGAGCTGTTTTTT. It codes for CASSRDTGELFF.

The chain is built from TRBV4-3 and TRBJ2-7; the D gene is possibly TRBD2 (6 bases). The CDR3 is made up of 16 amino acids. Germline V gene sequence: CDR1 LGHNA, CDR2 YSLEER. Deletions cut 2 bases from V and 5 bases from J, with 19 bases between. The CDR3 reads CASSQILSGVTDEQYF. The DNA for the CDR3 is TGCGCCAGCAGCCAAATATTGTCGGGGGTTACAGACGAGCAGTACTTC.

This chain joins TRBV11-3 and TRBJ2-1; 7 nucleotides align to TRBD2. CDR1 and CDR2 (germline): SGHNT, YENEEA. CDR3 length: 17 amino acids. The V and J ends lost 3 bases and 3 bases, in that order; junction bases with no gene match: 11. The CDR3 region has the DNA TGTGCCAGCAGCTTCCCCTCGTTCCGGGAGGACTACAATGAGCAGTTCTTC. Protein: CASSFPSFREDYNEQFF.

The genes are TRBV7-3 and TRBJ2-1; 9 bases line up with TRBD1. With 4 bases clipped from V and 6 bases from J, the junction kept 4 bases outside the gene matches. Germline CDR1 reads SGHTA; CDR2 reads FQGTGA. The CDR3 is 14 amino acids. In DNA, the CDR3 is TGTGCCAGCAGCTGGGGGACAGGGCGCAATGAGCAGTTCTTC. Translating it yields CASSWGTGRNEQFF.

The V and J genes are TRBV27 and TRBJ2-2; TRBD2 aligns across 7 bases. Germline CDR1 reads MNHEY; CDR2 reads SMNVEV (reference sequence). V was clipped by 8 bases and J by 1 base; unmatched bases: 7. This CDR3 is built from 15 residues. CDR3 bases: TGTGCCAGCTCGACCGGGACTAAGAACACCGGGGAGCTGTTTTTT. This codes for CASSTGTKNTGELFF.

The rearrangement uses TRBV5-1 and TRBJ1-5; D perhaps matches TRBD1 (6 bases). The V end lost 0 bases, the J end lost 4 bases, and 11 bases lay between the germline ends. The CDR3 has 15 amino acids. CDR1 and CDR2 from the germline V gene are SGHRS and YFSETQ. The DNA of the CDR3 is TGCGCCAGCAGCTTGGGCGGCAGGGGAAATCAGCCCCAGCATTTT. It specifies CASSLGGRGNQPQHF. Supplemented by reference TRBV5-1 and TRBJ1-5, the full variable domain reads KAGVTQTPRYLIKTRGQQVTLSCSPISGHRSVSWYQQTPGQGLQFLFEYFSETQRNKGNFPGRFSGRQFSNSRSEMNVSTLELGDSALYLCASSLGGRGNQPQHFGDGTRLSIL.

The chain couples TRBV5-6 to TRBJ2-7; tentatively, D is TRBD1 (6 bases). The CDR3 extends over 11 amino acids. V was shortened by 5 bases and J by 3 bases, with 6 bases between the two germline ends. The germline gives CDR1 SGHDT, CDR2 YYEEEE. CDR3: CASRDSYEQYF. The CDR3 DNA reads as TGTGCCAGCAGGGACAGCTACGAGCAGTACTTC.

This chain links TRBV5-1 with TRBJ2-1; 9 bases are shared with TRBD2. Per germline, CDR1 SGHRS and CDR2 YFSETQ. V trimming: 1 base; J trimming: 8 bases; junction bases outside the gene matches: 13. The CDR3 is made up of 17 amino acids. This chain's CDR3 is CASSLSLGLARYDEQFF. The CDR3 DNA reads as TGCGCCAGCAGCTTGAGCTTGGGACTAGCAAGGTATGATGAGCAGTTCTTC.

CDR3 bases: TGTGCCATCAGTGAGGCACAGGGTACCACCGGGGAGCTGTTTTTT. Its protein is CAISEAQGTTGELFF. The chain is built from TRBV10-3 and TRBJ2-2, with D perhaps TRBD1 (6 bases). Trimming took 2 bases from V and 4 from J, leaving 11 bases between them. CDR1 and CDR2 from the germline V gene are ENHRY and SYGVKD. This CDR3 spans 15 amino acids.

Written as DNA, the CDR3 is TGTGCCAGCTCACCGCGGACAGGGAGCTCCTACAATGAGCAGTTCTTC. Its protein product is CASSPRTGSSYNEQFF. J is TRBJ2-1 and V is TRBV18; 8 nucleotides line up with TRBD1. Losses at the gene ends were 3 bases for V and 0 bases for J; bases not matched to a gene: 4. The CDR3 sequence is 16 residues long. Germline V gene sequence: CDR1 KGHSH, CDR2 LQKENI.

The chain recombines TRBV10-3 with TRBJ2-7; possibly TRBD1 for D (6 bases). The length of the CDR3 is 14 residues. V lost 5 bases to trimming and J lost 3 bases, with 14 bases between them. Germline V gives CDR1 ENHRY, CDR2 SYGVKD. Here the CDR3 reads CAISYGDNFYEQYF. In DNA form, the CDR3 reads TGTGCCATCAGTTATGGGGACAACTTCTACGAGCAGTACTTC.

V is TRBV10-2 and J is TRBJ2-1; perhaps TRBD2 as D (5 bases). The length of the CDR3 is 13 residues. Between the trimmed V and J ends, which lost 3 bases and 7 bases, there was a span of 10 bases. The V gene's germline CDR1 is WSHSY and CDR2 SAAADI. Written as DNA, the CDR3 is TGCGCCAGCAGTGAACCTACTAGTAATGAGCAGTTCTTC. Translation gives CASSEPTSNEQFF.